The 22 T cell receptor beta chains below come from one sample, sequenced in a study of identifying expanded T cells in peripheral blood. This table comes from immunoSEQ multiplex PCR, and its TCRdb copy is limited to in-frame clones, with some not included. The repertoire includes more than 95,000 clones, over 65% of them detected once, and 3.3% sits in the top ten. Sequencing input: blood. These receptor sequences come from a person aged 18-69 years in good health.

This sequence joins TRBV4-2 and TRBJ2-7; D unclear. Trimming removed 4 bases from V and 2 bases from J, with 15 bases in between. Germline V gene sequence: CDR1 LGHNA, CDR2 YNFKEQ. The CDR3 runs 15 residues. The chain's CDR3 is CASSPTLVQTYEQYF. CDR3 in DNA: TGTGCCAGCAGCCCTACGTTGGTCCAGACCTACGAGCAGTACTTC.

This chain connects TRBV4-3 to TRBJ1-4; D unresolved. The germline V and J ends were trimmed by 0 bases and 0 bases, with 8 bases remaining between them. In germline, CDR1 is LGHNA, CDR2 YSLEER. CDR3 length equals 16 residues. The CDR3: CASSQDLRPTNEKLFF. DNA for the CDR3: TGCGCCAGCAGCCAAGATTTAAGACCAACTAATGAAAAACTGTTTTTT.

The genes are TRBV2 and TRBJ2-3; D might be TRBD1 or TRBD2, each matching 5 bases. The germline V and J ends were trimmed by 2 bases and 5 bases, with 20 bases remaining between them. Germline loops: CDR1 SNHLY, CDR2 FYNNEI. The CDR3 length is 17 residues. The CDR3: CASSEIAGTSDKDTQYF. CDR3 in DNA: TGTGCCAGCAGTGAAATTGCCGGGACGTCGGATAAAGATACGCAGTATTTT. The full variable domain, with the rest looked up from reference TRBV2 and TRBJ2-3, is EPEVTQTPSHQVTQMGQEVILRCVPISNHLYFYWYRQILGQKVEFLVSFYNNEISEKSEIFDDQFSVERPDGSNFTLKIRSTKLEDSAMYFCASSEIAGTSDKDTQYFGPGTRLTVL.

The chain uses TRBV4-1 and TRBJ2-5, with D possibly TRBD2 on 7 matching bases. This CDR3 is 14 amino acids long. The V and J ends lost 6 bases and 3 bases respectively, with 14 bases between them. Germline CDR1 and CDR2: MGHRA and YSYEKL. CDR3 DNA sequence: TGCGCCAGCAGTCCTGGGGGGGGCGAAGAGACCCAGTACTTC. This sequence encodes CASSPGGGEETQYF.

This chain connects TRBV29-1 to TRBJ2-1, with TRBD1 matching 7 bases. CDR1 and CDR2 from the germline V gene are SQVTM and ANQGSEA. V was clipped by 6 bases and J by 5 bases; unmatched bases: 13. This CDR3 spans 15 amino acids. The CDR3 reads CSVDKRGGGNNEQFF. The CDR3 DNA reads as TGCAGCGTAGACAAAAGAGGGGGCGGCAACAATGAGCAGTTCTTC.

J is TRBJ1-3 and V is TRBV4-3, with D possibly matching TRBD1 (5 bases). V shed 4 bases and J shed 5 bases, with 12 bases lying between them. The germline V gene has CDR1 LGHNA and CDR2 YSLEER. The CDR3 contains 14 residues. The DNA of the CDR3 is TGCGCCAGCAGCCTAGGCGGGGCCCGAAACACCATATATTTT. It encodes CASSLGGARNTIYF.

This sequence joins TRBV6-1 and TRBJ1-2; D uncertain. Trimming shortened V by 4 bases and J by 3 bases, and 12 bases separated the two germline ends. The CDR3 loop spans 14 amino acids. The germline gives CDR1 MNHNS, CDR2 SASEGT. The CDR3 loop reads CASSGTSGDYGYTF. DNA of the CDR3: TGTGCCAGCAGTGGGACGTCCGGTGACTATGGCTACACCTTC.

As to this clone: This same CDR3 is encoded by further DNA sequences in the sample. V is TRBV5-4 and J is TRBJ2-3; weak D call: TRBD1 (5 bases). The germline V gene has CDR1 SGHNT and CDR2 YYREEE (reference sequence). With 2 bases removed from V and 0 bases from J, the gap between germline ends came to 7 bases. This CDR3 region has 14 residues. This CDR3 reads CASSFQGSTDTQYF. The CDR3 region has the DNA TGTGCCAGCAGCTTTCAGGGTAGCACAGATACGCAGTATTTT.

This clone is a singleton in its sample. J is TRBJ1-1 and V is TRBV14; D remains ambiguous. The germline V gene has CDR1 SGHDN and CDR2 FVKESK. V lost 8 bases and J lost 2, with 12 bases in between. This CDR3 spans 13 amino acids. The CDR3 nucleotides are TGTGCCAGCTTAAGAAGTGGTAACACTGAAGCTTTCTTT. Translating it yields CASLRSGNTEAFF.

The J gene is TRBJ1-4, the V gene TRBV11-2; D call uncertain. The CDR3 length is 15 residues. The germline V gene has CDR1 SGHAT and CDR2 FQNNGV. Between the trimmed V and J ends, which lost 5 bases and 8 bases, there was a span of 18 bases. The CDR3 loop is CASSRSERVGEKLFF. CDR3 coding DNA: TGTGCCAGCAGCCGGTCTGAACGGGTCGGAGAAAAACTGTTTTTT. The variable domain in full, with the rest retrieved from reference TRBV11-2 and TRBJ1-4, is EAGVAQSPRYKIIEKRQSVAFWCNPISGHATLYWYQQILGQGPKLLIQFQNNGVVDDSQLPKDRFSAERLKGVDSTLKIQPAKLEDSAVYLCASSRSERVGEKLFFGSGTQLSVL.

The V and J genes are TRBV6-1 and TRBJ2-7; 7 bases match TRBD2. V shed 7 bases and J 6 bases; nucleotides not matched to a gene: 15. CDR1 and CDR2 (germline): MNHNS, SASEGT. The CDR3 extends over 15 amino acids. CDR3 sequence: CASKSPSWGGVEQYF. The CDR3 DNA is TGTGCCAGCAAGTCCCCCTCTTGGGGGGGGGTCGAGCAGTACTTC.

This chain uses TRBV5-1 with TRBJ1-2; D uncertain. The V gene's germline CDR1 is SGHRS and CDR2 YFSETQ. Trimming removed 4 bases at V and 8 bases at J, with 15 bases between. The CDR3 is made up of 13 amino acids. CDR3 loop: CASSGGSGWGYTF. The CDR3, as DNA: TGCGCCAGCAGCGGAGGGTCAGGTTGGGGCTACACCTTC.

This clone was recorded only once. The chain couples TRBV6-5 to TRBJ2-5; D unclear. Per the germline V gene, CDR1 is MNHEY and CDR2 is SVGAGI. This CDR3 has 14 residues. V was pared by 1 base and J by 1 base, with 7 bases between. CDR3 in amino acids: CASSYWPAQETQYF. Written as DNA, the CDR3 is TGTGCCAGCAGTTACTGGCCAGCCCAAGAGACCCAGTACTTC.

Here the CDR3 DNA reads TGTGCCAGCAGCTTGTTAGGGGCTCAGCCCCAGCATTTT. It translates to CASSLLGAQPQHF. The rearrangement links TRBV7-2 to TRBJ1-5, with D possibly matching TRBD1 (5 bases). Trimming shortened V by 3 bases and J by 6 bases, and 9 bases separated the two germline ends. Per germline, CDR1 SGHTA and CDR2 FQGNSA. This CDR3 is 13 amino acids long.

This rearrangement joins TRBV6-6 to TRBJ1-5; the D is unclear. This CDR3 contains 14 residues. Trimming removed 1 base at V and 5 bases at J, with 9 bases between. Germline values: CDR1 MNHNY, CDR2 SVGAGI (reference sequence). The CDR3: CASSYFGQYQPQHF. The CDR3 region has the DNA TGTGCCAGCAGTTACTTTGGTCAATATCAGCCCCAGCATTTT.

The CDR3 DNA is TGTGCCAGCATGAGGACTCGAGGAAACACTGAAGCTTTCTTT. Translated: CASMRTRGNTEAFF. The chain carries TRBV6-1 and TRBJ1-1; D remains ambiguous. The CDR3 is made up of 14 amino acids. CDR1 MNHNS and CDR2 SASEGT come from the germline V gene. The V end lost 7 bases, the J end lost 2 bases, and 14 bases lay between the germline ends.

The V and J genes are TRBV7-2 and TRBJ2-4; D perhaps matches TRBD1 (6 bases). V was trimmed by 5 bases and J by 6 bases, leaving 11 bases between them. The CDR3 covers 13 residues. Germline CDR1 and CDR2: SGHTA and FQGNSA. The CDR3 region has the DNA TGTGCCAGCAGCGTAGGGGGTTTAAACATTCAGTACTTC. This encodes CASSVGGLNIQYF. Looking up the rest from reference TRBV7-2 and TRBJ2-4 gives the full variable domain: GAGVSQSPSNKVTEKGKDVELRCDPISGHTALYWYRQSLGQGLEFLIYFQGNSAPDKSGLPSDRFSAERTGGSVSTLTIQRTQQEDSAVYLCASSVGGLNIQYFGAGTRLSVL.

The chain links TRBV7-6 to TRBJ2-2; 8 bases are shared with TRBD2. Germline CDR1 SGHVS, CDR2 FNYEAQ. The CDR3 extends over 14 amino acids. V shed 7 bases, J shed 1 base, and the junction held 2 bases outside the gene matches. The CDR3 DNA follows: TGTGCCAGCACCGGGGGGGAGAACACCGGGGAGCTGTTTTTT. Translated, it gives CASTGGENTGELFF.

The CDR3 bases are TGTGCCAGTAGTGGGGCTCCGGACAGGGGAAATACGCAGTATTTT. This codes for CASSGAPDRGNTQYF. The chain combines TRBV19 with TRBJ2-3; 9 bases map to TRBD1. The germline V gene has CDR1 LNHDA and CDR2 SQIVND (reference sequence). The CDR3 consists of 15 residues. Trimming took 5 bases from V and 7 from J; bases not matched to a gene: 10.

Only one count was recorded for this clone. The J gene is TRBJ2-5, the V gene TRBV27, with D unresolved. Germline V lookup: CDR1 MNHEY, CDR2 SMNVEV (reference sequence). The V end was cut by 0 bases, the J end by 5 bases, with 13 bases between. This CDR3 is built from 15 residues. The CDR3: CASSLSPNPPETQYF. The CDR3 nucleotides read TGTGCCAGCAGTTTATCCCCGAACCCCCCCGAGACCCAGTACTTC.

The chain recombines TRBV15 with TRBJ2-7; TRBD1 aligns across 9 bases. V lost 6 bases, J lost 5 bases, and 11 bases stayed unmatched. The germline gives CDR1 LNHNV, CDR2 YYDKDF (reference sequence). The CDR3 has 15 amino acids. The CDR3 coding sequence is TGTGCCACCAGGATTGCCGGGACAGGGATCCACGAGCAGTACTTC. This sequence encodes CATRIAGTGIHEQYF. The full variable domain, completed using reference TRBV15 and TRBJ2-7, is DAMVIQNPRYQVTQFGKPVTLSCSQTLNHNVMYWYQQKSSQAPKLLFHYYDKDFNNEADTPDNFQSRRPNTSFCFLDIRSPGLGDTAMYLCATRIAGTGIHEQYFGPGTRLTVT.

This clone was seen just once. CDR3 sequence: CATRGERGSYNEQFF. For the CDR3, the DNA is TGTGCCACCAGGGGGGAAAGGGGATCCTACAATGAGCAGTTCTTC. This chain links TRBV15 with TRBJ2-1; TRBD1 or TRBD2 may be the D gene (5 bases each). The CDR3 has 15 residues. In germline, CDR1 is LNHNV, CDR2 YYDKDF (reference sequence). V lost 6 bases to trimming and J lost 1 base, with 13 bases between them.